This TCR beta chain was captured in a study of Ad26.COV2.S vaccination and SARS-CoV-2 variants. The repertoire was sequenced with immunoSEQ multiplex PCR; TCRdb's copy has only in-frame clones and lacks some. The sample yields fewer than 300,000 clones, about 89% seen once. This sample's treatment: about 20 received Ad26.COV2.S at low or high dose, single or two shots; about five received placebo; per-sample allocation not given. Sampling occurred on day 63 after the first vaccine or placebo injection. V lost 4 bases and J lost 8, with 12 bases in between. CDR3 length equals 13 residues. The germline gives CDR1 SGHTS, CDR2 YDEGEE.

Here the sequenced sample was peripheral blood, taken in a trial of Ad26.COV2.S vaccine versus placebo. V and J are TRBV5-8 and TRBJ1-4; D is undetermined. This TCR was recovered from a person between 18 and 65 years old who received the Ad26.COV2.S COVID-19 vaccine or a placebo. The CDR3: CASSPRVGEKLFF. In DNA form, the CDR3 reads TGTGCCAGCAGCCCTCGCGTGGGGGAAAAACTGTTTTTT. Full variable domain (remainder filled in from reference TRBV5-8 and TRBJ1-4): EAGVTQSPTHLIKTRGQQATLRCSPISGHTSVYWYQQALGLGLQFLLWYDEGEERNRGNFPPRFSGRQFPNYSSELNVNALELEDSALYLCASSPRVGEKLFFGSGTQLSVL.